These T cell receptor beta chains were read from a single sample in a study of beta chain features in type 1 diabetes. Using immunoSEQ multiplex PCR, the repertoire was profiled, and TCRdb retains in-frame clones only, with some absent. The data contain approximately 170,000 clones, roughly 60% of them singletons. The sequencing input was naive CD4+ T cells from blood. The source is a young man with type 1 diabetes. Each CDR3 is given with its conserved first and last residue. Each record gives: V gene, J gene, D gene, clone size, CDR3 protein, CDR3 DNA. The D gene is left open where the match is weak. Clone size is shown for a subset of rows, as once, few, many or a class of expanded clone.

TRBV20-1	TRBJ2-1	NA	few	CSARDRVEQFF	TGCAGTGCTAGAGATCGGGTTGAGCAGTTCTTC
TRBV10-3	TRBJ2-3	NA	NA	CASSSLADETDTQYF	TGTGCCAGCTCATCCTTGGCGGACGAGACAGATACGCAGTATTTT
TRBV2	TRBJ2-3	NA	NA	CASSEGSGNPDTQYF	TGTGCCAGCAGTGAGGGTAGCGGCAACCCAGATACGCAGTATTTT
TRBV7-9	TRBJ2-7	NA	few	CASSLREVEQYF	TGTGCCAGCAGCTTACGAGAAGTGGAGCAGTACTTC
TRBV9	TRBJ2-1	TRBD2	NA	CASRGTSGENNEQFF	TGTGCCAGCAGGGGGACTAGCGGGGAGAACAATGAGCAGTTCTTC
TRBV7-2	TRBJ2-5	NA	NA	CASSLGTTSKETQYF	TGTGCCAGCAGCCTTGGGACCACGAGCAAAGAGACCCAGTACTTC
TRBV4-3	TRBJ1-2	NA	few	CASSQDPGNYGYTF	TGCGCCAGCAGCCAAGATCCCGGGAACTATGGCTACACCTTC
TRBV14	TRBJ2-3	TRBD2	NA	CASSQDRGGTDTQYF	TGTGCCAGCAGCCAAGATCGGGGGGGCACAGATACGCAGTATTTT
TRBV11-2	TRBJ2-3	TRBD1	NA	CASSLSSGGRTDTQYF	TGTGCCAGCAGCTTGTCGTCAGGGGGACGGACAGATACGCAGTATTTT
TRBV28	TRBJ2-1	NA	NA	CASSPRVAQFF	TGTGCCAGCAGCCCGCGGGTGGCGCAGTTCTTC
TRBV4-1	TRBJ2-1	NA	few	CASSQDRANEQFF	TGCGCCAGCAGCCAAGATCGGGCGAATGAGCAGTTCTTC
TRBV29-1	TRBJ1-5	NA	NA	CSVEEVPNQPQHF	TGCAGCGTTGAGGAGGTTCCTAATCAGCCCCAGCATTTT
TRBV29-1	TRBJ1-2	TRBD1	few	CSAAQGDYGYTF	TGCAGCGCCGCACAGGGGGACTATGGCTACACCTTC
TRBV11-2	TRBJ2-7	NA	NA	CASSPAPHEQYF	TGTGCCAGCAGCCCAGCGCCCCACGAGCAGTACTTC
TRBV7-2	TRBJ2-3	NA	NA	CASSRHLGGAGTDTQYF	TGTGCCAGCAGCCGCCATTTAGGGGGGGCGGGCACAGATACGCAGTATTTT
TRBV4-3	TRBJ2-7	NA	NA	CASSQAQGGYEQYF	TGCGCCAGCAGCCAAGCCCAGGGCGGTTACGAGCAGTACTTC
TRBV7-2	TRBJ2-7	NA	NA	CASSLDTTFNRDSYEQYF	TGTGCCAGCAGCTTAGATACGACGTTTAACAGGGACTCCTACGAGCAGTACTTC
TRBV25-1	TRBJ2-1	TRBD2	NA	CASSDLGSRTSGHNEQFF	TGTGCCAGCAGTGATTTGGGCAGCAGGACTAGCGGTCACAATGAGCAGTTCTTC
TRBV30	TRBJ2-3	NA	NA	CAWSAAVADTQYF	TGTGCCTGGAGTGCCGCTGTGGCAGATACGCAGTATTTT
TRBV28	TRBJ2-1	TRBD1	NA	CASSLQGATYNEQFF	TGTGCCAGCAGTCTCCAGGGGGCAACCTACAATGAGCAGTTCTTC
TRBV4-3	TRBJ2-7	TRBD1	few	CASSQAIGPGQGGSYEQYF	TGCGCCAGCAGCCAAGCGATAGGCCCGGGACAGGGTGGCTCCTACGAGCAGTACTTC
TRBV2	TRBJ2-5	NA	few	CASSAGGQETQYF	TGTGCCAGCAGTGCCGGGGGCCAAGAGACCCAGTACTTC
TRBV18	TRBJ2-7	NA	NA	CASSPMTGLAEEQYF	TGTGCCAGCTCCCCAATGACAGGCCTGGCCGAGGAGCAGTACTTC
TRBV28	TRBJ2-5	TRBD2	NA	CASISGETQYF	TGTGCCAGCATTAGCGGGGAGACCCAGTACTTC
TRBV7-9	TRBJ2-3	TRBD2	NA	CLAGSTDTQYF	TGTCTAGCGGGGAGCACAGATACGCAGTATTTT
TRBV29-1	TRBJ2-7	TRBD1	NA	CSVSWTGPYEQYF	TGCAGCGTTTCCTGGACAGGACCCTACGAGCAGTACTTC
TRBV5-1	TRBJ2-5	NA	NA	CASSLVGEETQYF	TGCGCCAGCAGCTTGGTTGGGGAAGAGACCCAGTACTTC
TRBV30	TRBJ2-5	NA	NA	CAWSVLEQETQYF	TGTGCCTGGAGTGTGCTGGAACAAGAGACCCAGTACTTC
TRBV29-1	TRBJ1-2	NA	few	CSVGRQFYGYTF	TGCAGCGTTGGCCGTCAGTTCTATGGCTACACCTTC
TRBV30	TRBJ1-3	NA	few	CAWSASGNTIYF	TGTGCCTGGAGTGCCTCTGGAAACACCATATATTTT
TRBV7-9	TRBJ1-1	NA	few	CASSFTPELAAFF	TGTGCCAGCAGCTTTACACCCGAACTGGCAGCTTTCTTT
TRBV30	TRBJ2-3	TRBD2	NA	CAWSGSGGKTDTQYF	TGTGCCTGGAGTGGTAGCGGGGGGAAGACAGATACGCAGTATTTT
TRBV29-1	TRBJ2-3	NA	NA	CSVAAGSTDTQYF	TGCAGCGTTGCGGCGGGGAGCACAGATACGCAGTATTTT
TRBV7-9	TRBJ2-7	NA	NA	CASSLPQEPYEQYF	TGTGCCAGCAGCTTACCCCAGGAACCCTACGAGCAGTACTTC
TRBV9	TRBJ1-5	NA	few	CASSVESNQPQHF	TGTGCCAGCAGCGTAGAAAGCAATCAGCCCCAGCATTTT